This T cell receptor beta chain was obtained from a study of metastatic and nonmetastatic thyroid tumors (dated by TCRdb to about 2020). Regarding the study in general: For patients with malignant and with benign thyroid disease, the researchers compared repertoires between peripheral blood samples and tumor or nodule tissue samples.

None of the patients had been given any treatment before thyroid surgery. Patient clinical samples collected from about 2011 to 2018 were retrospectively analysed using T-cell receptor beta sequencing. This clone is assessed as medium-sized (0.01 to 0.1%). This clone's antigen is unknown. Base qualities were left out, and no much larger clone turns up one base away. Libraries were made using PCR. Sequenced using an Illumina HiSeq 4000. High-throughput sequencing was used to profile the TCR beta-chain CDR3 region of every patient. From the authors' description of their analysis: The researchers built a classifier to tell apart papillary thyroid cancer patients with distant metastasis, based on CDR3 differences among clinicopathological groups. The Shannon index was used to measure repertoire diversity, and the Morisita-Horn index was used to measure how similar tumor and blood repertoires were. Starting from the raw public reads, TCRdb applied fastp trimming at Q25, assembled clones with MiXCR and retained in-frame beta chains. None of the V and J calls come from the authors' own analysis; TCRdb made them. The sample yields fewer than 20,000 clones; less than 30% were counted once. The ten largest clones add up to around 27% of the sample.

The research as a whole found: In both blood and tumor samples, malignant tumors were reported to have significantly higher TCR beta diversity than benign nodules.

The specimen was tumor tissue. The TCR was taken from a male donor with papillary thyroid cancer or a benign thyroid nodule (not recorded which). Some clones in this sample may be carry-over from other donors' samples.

At the DNA level, the sequence is TGTGCCAGCAGTCTTCGACAGACCTACGAGCAGTACTTC. The resulting protein is CASSLRQTYEQYF. This chain is built from TRBV12-3 or TRBV12-4 and TRBJ2-7; the D segment could be TRBD1, given 5 matching bases. The V end loses 5 bases and the J end loses 2 bases, and a stretch of 10 bases separates them. From the cysteine up to the phenylalanine, the CDR3 has a length of 13 residues. Of the read, only the CDR3 DNA is kept; its 39 bases are in frame from base 1.